Below, 24 T cell receptor beta chains from the same sample are listed, as sequenced in a study of breast tumors, draining lymph nodes, adjacent tissues. TCRdb analysed the multiplex PCR reads with MiXCR anew, one entry per CDR3 protein. This table holds 150,000 to 200,000 distinct CDR3 sequences, 31% found once. Breast cancer patients provided tissue from their axillary draining lymph nodes. Material for sequencing was axillary lymph node tissue. These TCRs come from a female donor with breast cancer. Some clones in this sample may be carry-over from other donors' samples.

This clonotype has ten or more counts. This chain links TRBV5-5 with TRBJ2-3; a possible D gene is TRBD2 (6 bases). The germline V and J ends were trimmed by 1 base and 1 base, with 16 bases remaining between them. Per germline, CDR1 SGHKS and CDR2 YYEKEE (reference sequence). The length of the CDR3 is 17 residues. DNA for the CDR3: TGTGCCAGCAGCTTGCACGGACGGACGGGGGGCACAGATACGCAGTATTTT. Encoded protein: CASSLHGRTGGTDTQYF.

The chain employs TRBV7-2 and TRBJ1-6; 7 nucleotides align to TRBD1. The length of the CDR3 is 17 residues. The germline V gene has CDR1 SGHTA and CDR2 FQGNSA. V dropped 5 bases and J dropped 2; count of bases not matched to a gene: 9. CDR3 in DNA: TGTGCCAGCAGCCCAGACAGGGCTTGGCCCTATAATTCACCCCTCCACTTT. Translation: CASSPDRAWPYNSPLHF.

On this clonotype: At one boundary the junction diverges from the germline segment, which might be a read error. The rearrangement links TRBV19 to TRBJ1-2; 9 bases are shared with TRBD1. The CDR3 has 18 amino acids. In germline, CDR1 is LNHDA, CDR2 SQIVND (reference sequence). In DNA form, the CDR3 reads TGTGCCAGTAGCACGCTCCCGGGACAGGGTCACTCTAACTATGGCTCCACCTTC. This gives the protein CASSTLPGQGHSNYGSTF.

Concerning this clonotype: It is likely a read error, because the conserved phenylalanine at the end of the CDR3 is missing. The chain joins TRBV11-1 to TRBJ2-7; TRBD1 might be the D (6 bases). CDR3 length: 14 amino acids. Germline V gene data show CDR1 as SGHAT and CDR2 as FQDESV (reference sequence). CDR3 loop: CACSLGRGSYEQYL. The CDR3 coding sequence is TGTGCCTGCAGCTTGGGCAGGGGATCCTACGAGCAGTACCTC.

This rearrangement joins TRBV6-5 to TRBJ2-7, with D maybe TRBD2 (5 bases). This CDR3 region has 13 residues. CDR1 MNHEY and CDR2 SVGAGI come from the germline V gene. V lost 8 bases and J lost 7, with 18 bases in between. The CDR3 DNA is TGTGCCAGCGGCCACGGAACCGGGGATGAGCAGTACTTC. It codes for CASGHGTGDEQYF.

This clonotype was detected many times. The rearrangement uses TRBV6-2 or TRBV6-3 and TRBJ2-2; TRBD2 matches 14 bases. The junction had 1 base not matched to a gene; V was cut back by 4 bases and J by 0 bases. Germline lookup yields CDR1 MNHEY and CDR2 SVGEGT. The length of the CDR3 is 17 residues. The CDR3 coding sequence is TGTGCCAGCAGTTGGGGACTAGCGGGAGCGAACACCGGGGAGCTGTTTTTT. Its protein is CASSWGLAGANTGELFF.

V is TRBV20-1 and J is TRBJ2-3, with 8 nucleotides matching TRBD2. The junction had 8 bases not matched to a gene; V was cut back by 6 bases and J by 6 bases. This CDR3 has 13 residues. CDR1 is DFQATT and CDR2 is SNEGSKA in the germline V gene (reference sequence). The chain's CDR3 is CSALSGRSDTQYF. CDR3 coding DNA: TGCAGTGCCCTGAGCGGGAGAAGCGATACGCAGTATTTT.

A few counts support this clonotype. The junction and the germline gene differ at one end; a read error may be behind it. J is TRBJ1-6 and V is TRBV6-1; D remains ambiguous. The length of the CDR3 is 16 residues. In germline, CDR1 is MNHNS, CDR2 SASEGT. The CDR3 sequence is CASSQAPGGGYSPLHF. The CDR3 nucleotides read TGTGCCAGCAGTCAAGCGCCCGGCGGAGGGTATTCACCCCTCCACTTT.

The V and J genes are TRBV7-3 and TRBJ2-7; 8 nucleotides match TRBD2. The CDR3 length is 13 residues. Losses at the gene ends were 6 bases for V and 2 bases for J; bases not matched to a gene: 3. Germline loops: CDR1 SGHTA, CDR2 FQGTGA. CDR3: CASRPGGAYEQYF. The CDR3 coding sequence is TGTGCCAGCAGACCCGGGGGGGCCTACGAGCAGTACTTC.

This clonotype came up once. The chain is built from TRBV29-1 and TRBJ2-1, with 9 bases matching TRBD1. J lost 3 bases, V lost 8 bases, and 5 bases had no gene match. This CDR3 is 13 amino acids long. Germline values: CDR1 SQVTM, CDR2 ANQGSEA. CDR3 residues: CSLGDRVYNEQFF. The CDR3 bases are TGCAGCTTAGGGGACAGGGTCTACAATGAGCAGTTCTTC.

Concerning this clonotype itself: Sequence at one end of the junction differs from germline and may be a read error. J is TRBJ1-5 and V is TRBV6-5; possible D gene TRBD1, 5 bases. In germline, CDR1 is MNHEY, CDR2 SVGAGI. The CDR3 loop spans 15 amino acids. The CDR3 DNA reads TGTGCCAGCAGTCACTCCGCCGGGGGTCATCAGCCCCAGCATTTT. Its protein is CASSHSAGGHQPQHF.

Note on this clonotype: Compared with germline, one end of the junction differs, possibly owing to a read error. This chain joins TRBV20-1 and TRBJ2-7; possible D gene TRBD1, 8 bases. Germline V gives CDR1 DFQATT, CDR2 SNEGSKA (reference sequence). The CDR3 runs to 15 residues. CDR3 amino acids: CSATRRTGRAPEQYF. The CDR3 DNA sequence: TGCAGCGCTACGAGACGGACAGGGAGGGCTCCCGAGCAGTACTTC.

Many counts were recorded for this clonotype. The J gene is TRBJ2-3, the V gene TRBV7-2; 7 nucleotides line up with TRBD2. The J segment lost 7 bases and the V segment lost 4 bases, leaving 2 bases of the junction unmatched. This CDR3 spans 12 amino acids. From germline, CDR1 is SGHTA and CDR2 FQGNSA. For the CDR3, the DNA is TGTGCCAGCAGCTCTAGCGGAAATACGCAGTATTTT. Its translation: CASSSSGNTQYF.

A word on this clonotype: Since a much larger clone is just one base distant, this may be a read error. The V and J genes are TRBV7-9 and TRBJ2-1; 12 bases align to TRBD2. CDR1 is SEHNR and CDR2 is FQNEAQ in the germline V gene (reference sequence). The CDR3 spans 15 residues. The chain's CDR3 is CASSQTSGGPNEQLF. CDR3 DNA: TGTGCCAGCAGCCAAACTAGCGGGGGGCCGAATGAGCAGCTCTTC.

This clonotype was recorded many times. The genes are TRBV7-9 and TRBJ2-1; 10 bases match TRBD1. The length of the CDR3 is 15 residues. Germline lookup yields CDR1 SEHNR and CDR2 FQNEAQ (reference sequence). The trim removed 5 bases at V and 2 bases at J, leaving 3 bases unmatched. In nucleotides, the CDR3 is TGTGCCAGCAGCGCCGGGACAGGGGCCTACAATGAGCAGTTCTTC. Residues: CASSAGTGAYNEQFF.

The gene calls are TRBV19 and TRBJ2-1; TRBD2 matches at 10 bases. The CDR3 loop spans 17 amino acids. The germline V gene encodes CDR1 LNHDA and CDR2 SQIVND (reference sequence). Losses at the gene ends were 7 bases for V and 6 bases for J; bases not matched to a gene: 15. In DNA, the CDR3 is TGTGCCAGTACCCAGGGGACACTAGCGGGATTCTTCAATGAGCAGTTCTTC. Translating it yields CASTQGTLAGFFNEQFF.

This clonotype was seen a handful of times. One junction end does not reproduce the germline sequence, and a read error may be involved. This chain joins TRBV19 and TRBJ2-7, with D tentatively TRBD1 (5 bases). Germline V lookup: CDR1 LNHDA, CDR2 SQIVND (reference sequence). There are 17 residues in the CDR3. The CDR3 DNA reads TGTGCCAGTAGTATAGAGATCTTGCGCCAGGGCCCTCCCGAGCAGTCCTTC. As protein: CASSIEILRQGPPEQSF.

As regards this clonotype: Sequence at one end of the junction differs from germline and may be a read error. The rearrangement uses TRBV7-9 and TRBJ2-6; tentative D call: TRBD1 (5 bases). Per germline, CDR1 SEHNR and CDR2 FQNEAQ (reference sequence). The CDR3 length is 15 residues. CDR3 DNA: TGTGCCAGCAGCTTAGTGTATGATGGGGCCAACGTCCTGCCTTTC. Translated: CASSLVYDGANVLPF.

As for this clonotype: Given the absence of the conserved phenylalanine or tryptophan at the CDR3 end, a read error is likely. The chain employs TRBV19 and TRBJ1-2; TRBD1 is a possible D gene (5 bases). CDR1 is LNHDA, CDR2 SQIVND, per germline (reference sequence). This CDR3 is 16 amino acids long. V was pared by 4 bases and J by 6 bases, with 21 bases between. The chain's CDR3 is CASSTQLRGLLDGYTS. CDR3 in DNA: TGTGCCAGTAGTACACAACTCCGGGGCCTACTGGATGGCTACACCTCC.

For this clonotype: A much larger clonotype is one base distant, so this may be a read error. J is TRBJ1-3 and V is TRBV30; 8 bases match TRBD1. The CDR3 extends over 15 amino acids. CDR1 is GTSNPN and CDR2 is SVGIG in the germline V gene (reference sequence). The CDR3 loop is CARRGQGAQGNTIYF. The CDR3 DNA is TGTGCCCGGAGGGGGCAGGGGGCGCAGGGAAACACCATATATTTT. The complete variable domain, with remaining parts taken from reference TRBV30 and TRBJ1-3, reads SQTIHQWPATLVQPVGSPLSLECTVEGTSNPNLYWYRQAAGRGLQLLFYSVGIGQISSEVPQNLSASRPQDRQFILSSKKLLLSDSGFYLCARRGQGAQGNTIYFGEGSWLTVV.

A remark on this clonotype: This may be a read error: a much more frequent sequence differs by one nucleotide. The chain carries TRBV13 and TRBJ1-3; D ambiguous. Germline CDR1 reads PRHDT; CDR2 reads FYEKMQ (reference sequence). V lost 5 bases and J lost 7, with 6 bases in between. This CDR3 spans 11 amino acids. CDR3 bases: TGTGCCAGCAGCGCACCTAACACCATATATTTT. Its protein is CASSAPNTIYF.

This clonotype was seen repeatedly, ten times or more. The chain recombines TRBV6-4 with TRBJ2-3, with D unresolved. The CDR3 length is 12 residues. With 6 bases removed from V and 4 bases from J, the gap between germline ends came to 8 bases. Germline CDR1 reads MRHNA; CDR2 reads SNTAGT. CDR3 bases: TGTGCCAGCAGCAACGGTCCAGATACGCAGTATTTT. It codes for CASSNGPDTQYF.

This clonotype was picked up many times. CDR3: CASSLDYEQYF. The CDR3 coding sequence is TGCGCCAGCAGCTTGGACTACGAGCAGTACTTC. The J gene is TRBJ2-7, the V gene TRBV5-1; D is unresolved. V gave up 0 bases and J gave up 3 bases, with 1 base separating them. Germline loops: CDR1 SGHRS, CDR2 YFSETQ. The CDR3 is 11 residues long. The whole variable domain, remainder taken from reference TRBV5-1 and TRBJ2-7, is KAGVTQTPRYLIKTRGQQVTLSCSPISGHRSVSWYQQTPGQGLQFLFEYFSETQRNKGNFPGRFSGRQFSNSRSEMNVSTLELGDSALYLCASSLDYEQYFGPGTRLTVT.

The table lists this clonotype with many counts. V is TRBV7-3 and J is TRBJ2-1, with TRBD1 matching 7 bases. J gave up 6 bases and V 6 bases, and 8 bases lay outside the gene matches. The CDR3 loop spans 14 amino acids. From germline, CDR1 is SGHTA and CDR2 FQGTGA. CDR3 DNA: TGTGCCAGCAGATCCGGGACAGCCCCCAATGAGCAGTTCTTC. It is translated as CASRSGTAPNEQFF. The full variable domain, completed using reference TRBV7-3 and TRBJ2-1, is GAGVSQTPSNKVTEKGKYVELRCDPISGHTALYWYRQSLGQGPEFLIYFQGTGAADDSGLPNDRFFAVRPEGSVSTLKIQRTERGDSAVYLCASRSGTAPNEQFFGPGTRLTVL.